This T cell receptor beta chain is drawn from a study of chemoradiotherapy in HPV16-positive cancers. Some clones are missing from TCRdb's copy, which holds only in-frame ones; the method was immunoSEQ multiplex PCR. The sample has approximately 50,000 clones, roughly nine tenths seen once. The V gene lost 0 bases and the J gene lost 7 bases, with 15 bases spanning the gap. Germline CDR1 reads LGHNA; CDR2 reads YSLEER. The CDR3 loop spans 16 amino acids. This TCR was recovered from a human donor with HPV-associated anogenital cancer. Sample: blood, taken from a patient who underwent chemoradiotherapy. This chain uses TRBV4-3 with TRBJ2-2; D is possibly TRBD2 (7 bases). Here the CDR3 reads CASSQEGGLFLGELFF. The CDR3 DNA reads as TGCGCCAGCAGCCAAGAAGGGGGACTATTTCTCGGGGAGCTGTTTTTT.